One and the same sample provided the 27 T cell receptor beta chains below, sequenced in a study of shared clonotypes between healthy human individuals. Assay: immunoSEQ multiplex PCR; the TCRdb copy retains only in-frame clones and omits some. The sample lists 2.3 million or so clones, 85% to 95% occurring once. Sequencing was done on a sample of naive CD4+ T cells from PBMCs. The subset was: CD45RA+ positively selected. These receptors were taken from a man aged 18 to 29 in good health. Some clones in this sample may be carry-over from other donors' samples.

The chain recombines TRBV27 with TRBJ1-2; maybe TRBD1 (5 bases). V was pared by 6 bases and J by 3 bases, with 20 bases between. The CDR3 spans 16 residues. Germline CDR1 MNHEY, CDR2 SMNVEV (reference sequence). CDR3 in amino acids: CASSPTNRDGYYGYTF. For the CDR3, the DNA is TGTGCCAGCAGCCCCACCAACCGGGACGGATACTATGGCTACACCTTC.

This sequence joins TRBV19 and TRBJ2-4; 7 bases are shared with TRBD1. This CDR3 is built from 12 residues. Germline V gene sequence: CDR1 LNHDA, CDR2 SQIVND (reference sequence). J gave up 8 bases and V 10 bases, and 8 bases lay outside the gene matches. The CDR3 DNA reads TGTGCCATTAGGGACAGTAGGGACATTCAGTACTTC. Amino acids: CAIRDSRDIQYF. Full variable domain (missing parts from reference TRBV19 and TRBJ2-4): DGGITQSPKYLFRKEGQNVTLSCEQNLNHDAMYWYRQDPGQGLRLIYYSQIVNDFQKGDIAEGYSVSREKKESFPLTVTSAQKNPTAFYLCAIRDSRDIQYFGAGTRLSVL.

The genes are TRBV6-1 and TRBJ1-4, with TRBD1 as a possible D gene (6 bases). Germline lookup yields CDR1 MNHNS and CDR2 SASEGT. V gave up 4 bases and J gave up 4 bases, with 10 bases separating them. The CDR3 length is 14 residues. CDR3 bases: TGTGCCAGCAGTGCGGGACACGATAATGAAAAACTGTTTTTT. It translates to CASSAGHDNEKLFF.

V gene TRBV29-1 combines with J gene TRBJ2-7; D remains ambiguous. Germline V gives CDR1 SQVTM, CDR2 ANQGSEA. V was pared by 0 bases and J by 3 bases, with 6 bases between. CDR3 length equals 12 residues. CDR3 sequence reads: CSVEEGYYEQYF. The CDR3 DNA follows: TGCAGCGTTGAAGAGGGGTACTACGAGCAGTACTTC.

The chain links TRBV6-5 to TRBJ1-2; a weak D match, TRBD1 (5 bases). The CDR3 contains 14 residues. V was pared by 6 bases and J by 2 bases, with 13 bases between. Germline CDR1 is MNHEY and CDR2 is SVGAGI. As DNA, the CDR3 is TGTGCCAGCAGCCAGGGTGAGGGGAACTATGGCTACACCTTC. Residues: CASSQGEGNYGYTF.

The rearrangement links TRBV19 to TRBJ1-3; D remains unclear. CDR1 LNHDA and CDR2 SQIVND come from the germline V gene (reference sequence). Between the trimmed V and J ends, which lost 3 bases and 0 bases, there was a span of 12 bases. The CDR3 runs 16 residues. The CDR3 DNA follows: TGTGCCAGTAGTATGTTTTTATCGGACTCTGGAAACACCATATATTTT. Its protein is CASSMFLSDSGNTIYF.

The V call is TRBV4-1, the J call TRBJ2-7; D possibly corresponds to TRBD1 (5 bases). Trimming took off 4 bases at V and 2 bases at J, with 9 bases between the two ends. The CDR3 contains 13 residues. Looked up from germline, CDR1 is MGHRA and CDR2 is YSYEKL. CDR3: CASSRPGTYEQYF. The CDR3 coding sequence is TGCGCCAGCAGCCGCCCAGGGACCTACGAGCAGTACTTC.

V gene TRBV4-2 combines with J gene TRBJ2-1; D call uncertain. There are 13 residues in the CDR3. Trimming left V 0 bases short and J 9 bases short, with 9 bases between. Germline assignment: CDR1 LGHNA and CDR2 YNFKEQ. This chain's CDR3 is CASSQDNRREQFF. The CDR3 DNA follows: TGTGCCAGCAGCCAAGATAACCGTCGTGAGCAGTTCTTC.

The rearrangement uses TRBV15 and TRBJ2-7; 10 positions match TRBD2. The CDR3 totals 14 residues. Germline trimming cut 6 bases from V and 3 bases from J; bases unmatched to any gene: 5. The V gene's germline CDR1 is LNHNV and CDR2 YYDKDF (reference sequence). In DNA form, the CDR3 reads TGTGCCACCAGAAGGACTAGCGGAAACTACGAGCAGTACTTC. It specifies CATRRTSGNYEQYF.

The V and J genes are TRBV19 and TRBJ1-1, with D possibly being TRBD1 (5 bases). V shed 5 bases and J shed 4 bases, with 14 bases lying between them. The CDR3 has 14 amino acids. In germline, CDR1 is LNHDA, CDR2 SQIVND (reference sequence). CDR3 sequence: CASSSVSGGTEAFF. The CDR3 DNA reads as TGTGCCAGTAGTTCGGTGTCGGGGGGCACTGAAGCTTTCTTT.

The chain uses TRBV7-2 and TRBJ2-7; 9 bases line up with TRBD2. CDR3 length: 15 amino acids. The V and J ends lost 4 bases and 3 bases, in that order; junction bases with no gene match: 7. CDR1 SGHTA and CDR2 FQGNSA come from the germline V gene. The CDR3 loop is CASSSPGSGSYEQYF. Here the CDR3 DNA reads TGTGCCAGCAGCTCACCGGGTAGCGGGAGCTACGAGCAGTACTTC. Full variable domain (rest looked up from reference TRBV7-2 and TRBJ2-7): GAGVSQSPSNKVTEKGKDVELRCDPISGHTALYWYRQSLGQGLEFLIYFQGNSAPDKSGLPSDRFSAERTGGSVSTLTIQRTQQEDSAVYLCASSSPGSGSYEQYFGPGTRLTVT.

The chain links TRBV28 to TRBJ2-3; TRBD2 matches 7 bases. V was pared by 5 bases and J by 8 bases, with 25 bases of the junction left unmatched. The CDR3 covers 19 residues. The germline V gene encodes CDR1 MDHEN and CDR2 SYDVKM. CDR3 region: CASSINLGGWTETWGTQYF. CDR3 coding DNA: TGTGCCAGCAGTATTAATCTGGGGGGGTGGACCGAAACTTGGGGTACGCAGTATTTT.

V usage is TRBV10-3 and J usage is TRBJ2-5; maybe TRBD1 (5 bases). This CDR3 is 16 amino acids long. Germline CDR1 and CDR2: ENHRY and SYGVKD. The V end was cut by 2 bases, the J end by 3 bases, with 16 bases between. The CDR3 is CAISELWGTREETQYF. For the CDR3, the DNA is TGTGCCATCAGTGAGCTGTGGGGCACCAGGGAAGAGACCCAGTACTTC.

The chain recombines TRBV14 with TRBJ2-6, with D perhaps matching TRBD1 (6 bases). V lost 5 bases and J lost 1, with 9 bases in between. The CDR3 has 15 residues. From germline, CDR1 is SGHDN and CDR2 FVKESK. The CDR3 loop is CASSVQGSGANVLTF. The CDR3 coding sequence is TGTGCCAGCAGCGTACAGGGTTCTGGGGCCAACGTCCTGACTTTC.

Comments on this clone: Other DNA sequences in this sample translate to the same CDR3. This sequence joins TRBV6-5 and TRBJ2-7, with a possible D match to TRBD2 (5 bases). Trimming took 6 bases from V and 0 from J, leaving 12 bases between them. CDR1 and CDR2 (germline): MNHEY, SVGAGI. CDR3 length: 14 amino acids. CDR3 sequence: CASRPPGISYEQYF. The DNA of the CDR3 is TGTGCCAGCAGGCCACCCGGGATCTCCTACGAGCAGTACTTC.

The rearrangement uses TRBV5-1 and TRBJ2-7; 9 positions match TRBD2. This CDR3 is built from 19 residues. Germline CDR1 SGHRS, CDR2 YFSETQ. J lost 6 bases, V lost 0 bases, and 19 bases had no gene match. The CDR3 protein is CASSLALAQGSGRKSEQYF. The CDR3 region has the DNA TGCGCCAGCAGCTTGGCATTGGCCCAGGGAAGCGGGAGGAAGAGCGAGCAGTACTTC.

This chain connects TRBV28 to TRBJ1-5, with 10 bases fitting TRBD1. CDR1 and CDR2 from the germline V gene are MDHEN and SYDVKM. The CDR3 spans 17 residues. V shed 10 bases, J shed 0 bases, and the junction held 12 bases outside the gene matches. CDR3 nucleotides: TGTGCCACCACGGGCGGGGGACAGGGGCTTAGCAATCAGCCCCAGCATTTT. It codes for CATTGGGQGLSNQPQHF.

The CDR3 region has the DNA TGTGCCAGCAGCTTATTAGGTTCGGGGGGTCGGGAGACCCAGTACTTC. Translating gives CASSLLGSGGRETQYF. The chain employs TRBV7-2 and TRBJ2-5; 7 positions match TRBD2. V trimming: 2 bases; J trimming: 5 bases; junction bases outside the gene matches: 11. The length of the CDR3 is 16 residues. Germline assignment: CDR1 SGHTA and CDR2 FQGNSA.

This chain links TRBV11-3 with TRBJ2-7; D is perhaps TRBD1 (5 bases). Germline lookup yields CDR1 SGHNT and CDR2 YENEEA. V shed 5 bases and J shed 0 bases, with 11 bases lying between them. There are 14 residues in the CDR3. For the CDR3, the DNA is TGTGCCAGCAGCCGCCAGGGAAGCTCCTACGAGCAGTACTTC. Translated: CASSRQGSSYEQYF.

The rearrangement uses TRBV29-1 and TRBJ2-1; 7 bases agree with TRBD2. The CDR3 contains 13 residues. V lost 4 bases and J lost 5; bases outside the gene matches: 5. Per the germline V gene, CDR1 is SQVTM and CDR2 is ANQGSEA. As DNA, the CDR3 is TGCAGCGTTGGGGCTAGCGGAAACAATGAGCAGTTCTTC. Amino acid sequence: CSVGASGNNEQFF.

The rearrangement joins TRBV5-1 to TRBJ1-1; tentatively, D is TRBD1 (6 bases). Germline V gives CDR1 SGHRS, CDR2 YFSETQ. This CDR3 contains 15 residues. V lost 0 bases to trimming and J lost 3 bases, with 12 bases between them. CDR3 protein: CASSLAGTPDTEAFF. The CDR3 nucleotides are TGCGCCAGCAGCTTGGCCGGGACACCGGACACTGAAGCTTTCTTT.

V is TRBV10-1 and J is TRBJ2-1; perhaps TRBD2 as D (6 bases). Germline V gene lookup returns CDR1 WNHNN and CDR2 SYGVQD (reference sequence). Trimming shortened V by 3 bases and J by 5 bases, and 11 bases separated the two germline ends. The CDR3 has 14 amino acids. CDR3 DNA: TGCGCCAGCAGTGATCGGGGACTCAACAATGAGCAGTTCTTC. It yields the protein CASSDRGLNNEQFF.

The chain employs TRBV19 and TRBJ1-1; unclear D gene. The CDR3 consists of 11 residues. CDR1 and CDR2 from the germline V gene are LNHDA and SQIVND (reference sequence). V lost 7 bases, J lost 5 bases, and 8 bases lay in between. CDR3 in amino acids: CASNSGTEAFF. As DNA, the CDR3 is TGTGCCAGTAATTCGGGGACTGAAGCTTTCTTT.

The rearrangement joins TRBV11-2 to TRBJ2-2; either TRBD1 or TRBD2 may supply D (5 bases each). Germline CDR1 reads SGHAT; CDR2 reads FQNNGV. The CDR3 spans 14 residues. V was cut by 4 bases and J by 6 bases, with 12 bases left in between. The chain's CDR3 is CASSSIRGAGELFF. The CDR3 DNA reads TGTGCCAGCAGCTCCATTAGAGGGGCCGGGGAGCTGTTTTTT.

The rearrangement joins TRBV5-1 to TRBJ1-1; D gene uncertain. The germline V gene encodes CDR1 SGHRS and CDR2 YFSETQ. V was clipped by 0 bases and J by 0 bases, with 9 bases between them. The CDR3 sequence is 15 residues long. This CDR3 reads CASSLDGSMNTEAFF. Written as DNA, the CDR3 is TGCGCCAGCAGCTTGGACGGGTCCATGAACACTGAAGCTTTCTTT.

This chain joins TRBV27 and TRBJ1-1; D is possibly TRBD1 (5 bases). CDR1 MNHEY and CDR2 SMNVEV come from the germline V gene (reference sequence). V was trimmed by 2 bases and J by 0 bases, leaving 19 bases between them. The CDR3 extends over 18 amino acids. Here the CDR3 reads CASSLDGDRPPMNTEAFF. The CDR3 bases are TGTGCCAGCAGTTTAGACGGGGACCGACCCCCGATGAACACTGAAGCTTTCTTT.

This clone appeared a single time. Other nucleotide sequences in the sample specify the same CDR3. This chain links TRBV18 with TRBJ2-7; D is unresolved. Germline CDR1 KGHSH, CDR2 LQKENI. The CDR3 length is 12 residues. V lost 2 bases to trimming and J lost 3 bases, with 5 bases between them. The CDR3 region is CASSPNGYEQYF. CDR3 in DNA: TGTGCCAGCTCACCAAACGGCTACGAGCAGTACTTC. Filled out from reference TRBV18 and TRBJ2-7, the complete variable domain reads NAGVMQNPRHLVRRRGQEARLRCSPMKGHSHVYWYRQLPEEGLKFMVYLQKENIIDESGMPKERFSAEFPKEGPSILRIQQVVRGDSAAYFCASSPNGYEQYFGPGTRLTVT.